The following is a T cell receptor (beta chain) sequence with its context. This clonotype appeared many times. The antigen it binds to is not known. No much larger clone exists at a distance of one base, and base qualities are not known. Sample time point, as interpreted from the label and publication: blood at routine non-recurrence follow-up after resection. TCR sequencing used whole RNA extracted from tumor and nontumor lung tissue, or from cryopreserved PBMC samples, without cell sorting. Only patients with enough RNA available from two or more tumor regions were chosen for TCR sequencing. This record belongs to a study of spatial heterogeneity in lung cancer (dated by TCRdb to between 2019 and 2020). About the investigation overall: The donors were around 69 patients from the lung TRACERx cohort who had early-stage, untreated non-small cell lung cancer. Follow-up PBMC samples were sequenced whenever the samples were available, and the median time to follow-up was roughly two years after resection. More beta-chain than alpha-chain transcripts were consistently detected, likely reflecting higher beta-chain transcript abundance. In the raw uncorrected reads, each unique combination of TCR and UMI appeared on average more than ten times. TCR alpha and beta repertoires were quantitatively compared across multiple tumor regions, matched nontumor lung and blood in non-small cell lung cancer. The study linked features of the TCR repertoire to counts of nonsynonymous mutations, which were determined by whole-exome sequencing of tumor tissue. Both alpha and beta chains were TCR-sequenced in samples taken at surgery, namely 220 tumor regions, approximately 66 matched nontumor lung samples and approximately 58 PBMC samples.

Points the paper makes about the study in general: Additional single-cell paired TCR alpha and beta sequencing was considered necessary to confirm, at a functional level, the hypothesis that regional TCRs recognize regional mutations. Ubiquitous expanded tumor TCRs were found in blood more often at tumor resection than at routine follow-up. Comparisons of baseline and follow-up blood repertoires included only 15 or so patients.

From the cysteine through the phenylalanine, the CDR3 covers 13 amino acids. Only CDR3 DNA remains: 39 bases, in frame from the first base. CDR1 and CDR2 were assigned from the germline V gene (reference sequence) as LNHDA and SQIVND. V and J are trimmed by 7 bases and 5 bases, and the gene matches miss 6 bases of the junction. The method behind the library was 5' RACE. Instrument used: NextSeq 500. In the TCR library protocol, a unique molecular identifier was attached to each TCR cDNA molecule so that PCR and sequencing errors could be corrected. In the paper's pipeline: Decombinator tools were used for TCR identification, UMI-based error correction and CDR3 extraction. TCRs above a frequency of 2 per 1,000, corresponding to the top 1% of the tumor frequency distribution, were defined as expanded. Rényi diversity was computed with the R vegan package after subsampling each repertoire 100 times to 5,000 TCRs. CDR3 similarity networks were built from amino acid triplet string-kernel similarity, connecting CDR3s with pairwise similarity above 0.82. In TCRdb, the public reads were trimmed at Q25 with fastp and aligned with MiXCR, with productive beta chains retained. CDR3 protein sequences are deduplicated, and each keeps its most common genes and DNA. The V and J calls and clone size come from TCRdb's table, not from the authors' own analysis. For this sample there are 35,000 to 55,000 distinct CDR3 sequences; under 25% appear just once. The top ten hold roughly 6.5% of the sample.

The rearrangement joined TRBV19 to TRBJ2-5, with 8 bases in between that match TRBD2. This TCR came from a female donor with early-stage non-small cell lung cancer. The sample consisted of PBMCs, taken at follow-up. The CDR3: CASTQREGETQYF. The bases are TGTGCCAGTACTCAACGGGAGGGCGAGACCCAGTACTTC. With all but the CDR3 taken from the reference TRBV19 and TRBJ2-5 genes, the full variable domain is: DGGITQSPKYLFRKEGQNVTLSCEQNLNHDAMYWYRQDPGQGLRLIYYSQIVNDFQKGDIAEGYSVSREKKESFPLTVTSAQKNPTAFYLCASTQREGETQYFGPGTRLLVL.